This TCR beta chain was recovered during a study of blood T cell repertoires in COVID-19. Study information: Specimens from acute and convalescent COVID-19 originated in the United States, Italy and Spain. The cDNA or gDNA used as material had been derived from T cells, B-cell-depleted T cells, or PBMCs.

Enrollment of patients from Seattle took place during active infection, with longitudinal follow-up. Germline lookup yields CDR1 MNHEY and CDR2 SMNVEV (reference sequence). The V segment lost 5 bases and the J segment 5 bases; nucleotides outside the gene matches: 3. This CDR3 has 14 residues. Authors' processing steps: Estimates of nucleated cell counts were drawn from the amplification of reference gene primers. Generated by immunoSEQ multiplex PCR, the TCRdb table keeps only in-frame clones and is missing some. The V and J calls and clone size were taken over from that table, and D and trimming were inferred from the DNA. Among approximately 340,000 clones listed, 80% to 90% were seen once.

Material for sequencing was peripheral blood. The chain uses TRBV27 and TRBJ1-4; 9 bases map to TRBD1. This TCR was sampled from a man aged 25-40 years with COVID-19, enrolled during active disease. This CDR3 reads CASSPGTGNEKLFF. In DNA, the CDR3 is TGTGCCAGCAGTCCCGGGACAGGGAATGAAAAACTGTTTTTT.